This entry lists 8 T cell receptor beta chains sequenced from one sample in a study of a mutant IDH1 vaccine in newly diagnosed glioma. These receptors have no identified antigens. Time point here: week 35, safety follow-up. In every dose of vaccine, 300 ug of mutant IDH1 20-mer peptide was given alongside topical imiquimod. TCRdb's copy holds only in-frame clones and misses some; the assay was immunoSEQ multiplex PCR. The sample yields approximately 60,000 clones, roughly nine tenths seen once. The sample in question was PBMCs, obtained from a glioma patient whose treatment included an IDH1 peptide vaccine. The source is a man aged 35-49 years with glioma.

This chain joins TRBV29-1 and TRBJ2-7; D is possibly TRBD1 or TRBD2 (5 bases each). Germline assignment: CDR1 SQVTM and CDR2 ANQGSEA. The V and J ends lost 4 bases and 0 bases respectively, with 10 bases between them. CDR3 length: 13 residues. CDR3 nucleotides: TGCAGCGTTGGAGGGGTTCGCTCCTACGAGCAGTACTTC. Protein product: CSVGGVRSYEQYF.

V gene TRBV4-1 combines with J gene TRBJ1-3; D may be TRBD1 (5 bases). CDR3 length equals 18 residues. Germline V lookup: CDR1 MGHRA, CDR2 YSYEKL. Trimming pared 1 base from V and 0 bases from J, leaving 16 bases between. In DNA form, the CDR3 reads TGCGCCAGCAGCCAAGGAGGCCAGGGACTATTCTCTGGAAACACCATATATTTT. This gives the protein CASSQGGQGLFSGNTIYF.

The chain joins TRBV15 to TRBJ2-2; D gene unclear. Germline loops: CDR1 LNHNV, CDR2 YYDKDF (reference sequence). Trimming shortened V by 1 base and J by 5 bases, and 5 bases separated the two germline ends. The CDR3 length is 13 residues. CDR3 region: CATSRAGTGELFF. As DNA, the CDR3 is TGTGCCACCAGCAGAGCGGGTACCGGGGAGCTGTTTTTT. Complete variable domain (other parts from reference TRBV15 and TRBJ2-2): DAMVIQNPRYQVTQFGKPVTLSCSQTLNHNVMYWYQQKSSQAPKLLFHYYDKDFNNEADTPDNFQSRRPNTSFCFLDIRSPGLGDTAMYLCATSRAGTGELFFGEGSRLTVL.

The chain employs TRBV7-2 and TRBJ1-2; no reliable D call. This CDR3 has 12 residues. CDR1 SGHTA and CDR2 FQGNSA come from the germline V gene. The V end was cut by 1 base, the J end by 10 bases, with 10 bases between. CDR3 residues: CASSLDSRDYTF. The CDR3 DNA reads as TGTGCCAGCAGCTTAGATTCTCGGGACTACACCTTC.

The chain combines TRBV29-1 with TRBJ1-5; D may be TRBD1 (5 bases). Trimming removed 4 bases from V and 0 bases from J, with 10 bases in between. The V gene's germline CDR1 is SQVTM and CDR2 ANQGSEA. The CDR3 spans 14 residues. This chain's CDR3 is CSVGVQGSNQPQHF. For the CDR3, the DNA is TGCAGCGTTGGAGTCCAGGGTAGCAATCAGCCCCAGCATTTT.

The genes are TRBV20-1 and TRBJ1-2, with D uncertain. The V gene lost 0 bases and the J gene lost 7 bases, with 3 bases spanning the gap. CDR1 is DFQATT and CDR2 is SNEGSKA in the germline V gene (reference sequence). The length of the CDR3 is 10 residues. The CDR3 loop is CSAREVGYTF. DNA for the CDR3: TGCAGTGCTAGAGAGGTTGGCTACACCTTC.

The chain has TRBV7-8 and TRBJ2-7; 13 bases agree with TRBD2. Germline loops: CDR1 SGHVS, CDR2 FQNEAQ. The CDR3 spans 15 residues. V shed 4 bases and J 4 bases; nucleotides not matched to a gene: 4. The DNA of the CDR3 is TGTGCCAGCAGCTCGACTAGCGGGAGGACATACGAGCAGTACTTC. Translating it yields CASSSTSGRTYEQYF.

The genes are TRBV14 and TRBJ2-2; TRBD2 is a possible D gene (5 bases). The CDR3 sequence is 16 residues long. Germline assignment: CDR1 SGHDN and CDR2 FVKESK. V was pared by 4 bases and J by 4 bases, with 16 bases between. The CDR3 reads CASSLGSTPLTGELFF. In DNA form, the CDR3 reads TGTGCCAGCAGCCTTGGGAGTACACCACTCACCGGGGAGCTGTTTTTT.